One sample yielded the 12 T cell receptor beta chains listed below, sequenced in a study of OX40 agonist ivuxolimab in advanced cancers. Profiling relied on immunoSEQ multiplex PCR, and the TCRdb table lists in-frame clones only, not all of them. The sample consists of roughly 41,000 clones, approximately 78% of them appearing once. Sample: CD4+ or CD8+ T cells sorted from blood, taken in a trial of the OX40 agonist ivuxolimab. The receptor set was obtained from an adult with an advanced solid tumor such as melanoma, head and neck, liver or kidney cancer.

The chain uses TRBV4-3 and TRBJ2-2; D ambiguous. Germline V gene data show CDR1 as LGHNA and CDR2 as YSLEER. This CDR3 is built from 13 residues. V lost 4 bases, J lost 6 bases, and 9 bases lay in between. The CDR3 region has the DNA TGCGCCAGCAGCCTAGAGGTGGCCGGGGAGCTGTTTTTT. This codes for CASSLEVAGELFF.

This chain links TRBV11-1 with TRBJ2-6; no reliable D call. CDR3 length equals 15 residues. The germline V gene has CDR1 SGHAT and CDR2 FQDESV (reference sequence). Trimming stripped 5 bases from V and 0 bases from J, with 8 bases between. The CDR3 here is CASSPQISGANVLTF. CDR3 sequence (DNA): TGTGCCAGCAGCCCCCAGATCTCTGGGGCCAACGTCCTGACTTTC.

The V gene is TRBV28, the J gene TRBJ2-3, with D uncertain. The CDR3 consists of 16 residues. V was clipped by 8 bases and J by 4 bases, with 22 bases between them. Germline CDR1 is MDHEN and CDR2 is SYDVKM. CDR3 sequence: CASHPKSRLGADTQYF. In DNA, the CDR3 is TGTGCCAGCCACCCCAAATCGCGCCTTGGGGCAGATACGCAGTATTTT.

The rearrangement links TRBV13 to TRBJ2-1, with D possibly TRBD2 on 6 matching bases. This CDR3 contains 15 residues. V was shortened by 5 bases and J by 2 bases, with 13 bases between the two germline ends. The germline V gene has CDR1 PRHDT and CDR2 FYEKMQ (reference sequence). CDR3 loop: CASSPLGGAYNEQFF. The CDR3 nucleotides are TGTGCCAGCAGCCCCTTGGGGGGAGCCTACAATGAGCAGTTCTTC.

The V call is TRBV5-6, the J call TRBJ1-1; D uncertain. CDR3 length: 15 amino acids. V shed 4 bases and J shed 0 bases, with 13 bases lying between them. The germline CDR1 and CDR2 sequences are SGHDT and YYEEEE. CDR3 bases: TGTGCCAGCAGCCCTAACGGGCGGATGAACACTGAAGCTTTCTTT. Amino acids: CASSPNGRMNTEAFF.

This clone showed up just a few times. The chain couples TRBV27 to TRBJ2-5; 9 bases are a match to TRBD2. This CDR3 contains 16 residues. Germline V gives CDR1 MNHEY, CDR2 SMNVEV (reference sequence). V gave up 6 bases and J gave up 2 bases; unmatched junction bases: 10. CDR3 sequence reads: CASSAGGGWQQETQYF. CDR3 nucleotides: TGTGCCAGCAGCGCGGGGGGGGGCTGGCAGCAAGAGACCCAGTACTTC.

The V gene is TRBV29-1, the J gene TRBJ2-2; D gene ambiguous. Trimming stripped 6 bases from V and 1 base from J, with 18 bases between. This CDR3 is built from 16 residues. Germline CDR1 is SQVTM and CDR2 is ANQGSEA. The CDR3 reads CSVRSRPGGNTGELFF. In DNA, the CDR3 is TGCAGCGTCCGATCGAGGCCAGGTGGGAACACCGGGGAGCTGTTTTTT.

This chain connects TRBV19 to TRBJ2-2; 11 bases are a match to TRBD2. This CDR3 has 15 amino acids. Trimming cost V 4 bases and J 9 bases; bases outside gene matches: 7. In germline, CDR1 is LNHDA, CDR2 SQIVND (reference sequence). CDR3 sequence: CASSTIAGGPRELFF. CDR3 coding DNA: TGTGCCAGTAGTACAATAGCGGGGGGGCCCAGGGAGCTGTTTTTT.

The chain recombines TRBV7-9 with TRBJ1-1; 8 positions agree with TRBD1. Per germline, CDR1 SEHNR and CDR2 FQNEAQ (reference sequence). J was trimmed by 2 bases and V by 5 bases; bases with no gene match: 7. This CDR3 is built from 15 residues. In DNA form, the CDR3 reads TGTGCCAGCAGCCTCGAAGGACAGGGTAACACTGAAGCTTTCTTT. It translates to CASSLEGQGNTEAFF.

This CDR3 reads CASSHNPPGTDNQPQHF. The CDR3 DNA sequence: TGTGCCAGCAGCCATAATCCGCCGGGGACAGATAATCAGCCCCAGCATTTT. The chain combines TRBV16 with TRBJ1-5, with 7 bases identical to TRBD1. CDR1 KGHSY and CDR2 FQNENV come from the germline V gene. The length of the CDR3 is 17 residues. After removal of 3 bases from V and 4 bases from J, the junction contained 12 bases not matched to a gene. Looking up the rest from reference TRBV16 and TRBJ1-5 gives the full variable domain: GEEVAQTPKHLVRGEGQKAKLYCAPIKGHSYVFWYQQVLKNEFKFLISFQNENVFDETGMPKERFSAKCLPNSPCSLEIQATKLEDSAVYFCASSHNPPGTDNQPQHFGDGTRLSIL.

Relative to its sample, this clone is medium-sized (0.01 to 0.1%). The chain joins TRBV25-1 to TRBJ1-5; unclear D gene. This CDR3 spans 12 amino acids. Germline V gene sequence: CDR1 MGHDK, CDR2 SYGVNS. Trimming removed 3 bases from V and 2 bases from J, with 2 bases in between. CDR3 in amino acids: CASSDGNQPQHF. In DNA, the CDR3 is TGTGCCAGCAGTGACGGCAATCAGCCCCAGCATTTT.

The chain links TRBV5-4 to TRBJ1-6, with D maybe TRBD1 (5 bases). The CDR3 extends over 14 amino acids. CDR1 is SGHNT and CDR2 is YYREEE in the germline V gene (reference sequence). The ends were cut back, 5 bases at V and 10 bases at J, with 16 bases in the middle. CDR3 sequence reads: CASSPTPAGSPLHF. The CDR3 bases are TGTGCCAGCAGTCCTACCCCCGCAGGGTCACCCCTCCACTTT.